These 6 T cell receptor beta chains came from one sample sequenced in a study of vaccination and CD4 T cells after COVID-19. The treatment was: roughly nine-day PBMC culture with coronavirus spike peptide pools or control peptides (ViraFEST assay). No antigen has been assigned to these receptors. Sequenced with the Oncomine TCR Beta short-read assay was DNA taken from cultured CD4+ T cells. In TCRdb, the PCR reads were re-called with MiXCR into one record per CDR3 protein. The sample has around 25,000 distinct CDR3 sequences; 60% are singletons. Material: CD4+ T cells from blood, cultured in vitro, obtained after SARS-CoV-2 vaccination. The origin of the receptors is a human donor who received a COVID-19 vaccine.

The chain combines TRBV15 with TRBJ2-5; possibly TRBD1 for D (5 bases). The CDR3 extends over 15 amino acids. Germline lookup yields CDR1 LNHNV and CDR2 YYDKDF (reference sequence). Trimming left V 1 base short and J 7 bases short, with 16 bases between. CDR3: CATSRVQATRWTQYF. CDR3 in DNA: TGTGCCACCAGCAGAGTACAGGCCACCCGGTGGACCCAGTACTTC.

This chain connects TRBV9 to TRBJ2-7, with 10 bases fitting TRBD1. Germline V CDR1 and CDR2: SGDLS, YYNGEE. The ends lost 4 bases at V and 6 bases at J; junction bases unmatched: 4. The CDR3 extends over 13 amino acids. CDR3 DNA: TGTGCCAGCAGCTCTCGGACAGGGGGCGAGCAGTACTTC. This sequence encodes CASSSRTGGEQYF.

The chain joins TRBV7-9 to TRBJ1-6; no clear D gene. The CDR3 spans 13 residues. With 3 bases removed from V and 6 bases from J, the gap between germline ends came to 6 bases. Germline CDR1 SEHNR, CDR2 FQNEAQ (reference sequence). CDR3 in amino acids: CASSLGPNSPLHF. CDR3 coding DNA: TGTGCCAGCAGCTTGGGTCCTAATTCACCCCTCCACTTT.

This clonotype was detected once. This sequence joins TRBV2 and TRBJ1-3; D gene ambiguous. Trimming removed 1 base at V and 0 bases at J, with 4 bases between. CDR1 is SNHLY, CDR2 FYNNEI, per germline. This CDR3 spans 14 amino acids. The CDR3 region has the DNA TGTGCCAGCAGTGAAGAGATCTCTGGAAACACCATATATTTT. It yields the protein CASSEEISGNTIYF. Full variable domain (outside the CDR3, taken from reference TRBV2 and TRBJ1-3): EPEVTQTPSHQVTQMGQEVILRCVPISNHLYFYWYRQILGQKVEFLVSFYNNEISEKSEIFDDQFSVERPDGSNFTLKIRSTKLEDSAMYFCASSEEISGNTIYFGEGSWLTVV.

This clonotype was observed a few times. The V and J genes are TRBV30 and TRBJ2-1; no firm D call. Germline V lookup: CDR1 GTSNPN, CDR2 SVGIG (reference sequence). With 0 bases removed from V and 2 bases from J, the gap between germline ends came to 8 bases. This CDR3 spans 14 amino acids. The CDR3 loop is CAWSVSSTYNEQFF. The CDR3 region has the DNA TGTGCCTGGAGTGTAAGCAGTACCTACAATGAGCAGTTCTTC.

V usage is TRBV30 and J usage is TRBJ1-2; D is possibly TRBD1 (5 bases). V was shortened by 3 bases and J by 0 bases, with 8 bases between the two germline ends. The CDR3 has 13 amino acids. CDR1 and CDR2 (germline): GTSNPN, SVGIG (reference sequence). CDR3 sequence reads: CAWRDTTNYGYTF. Here the CDR3 DNA reads TGTGCCTGGAGGGACACCACTAACTATGGCTACACCTTC.